A single sample gave rise to the 22 T cell receptor beta chains below, sequenced in a study of T cell repertoires in cytomegalovirus infection. TCRdb reprocessed the reads with MiXCR, giving one entry per CDR3 protein. The sample comprises 400,000 or so distinct CDR3 sequences, 25% to 40% of which are singletons, and around 13% rests with the top ten. Material: PBMCs. The receptor set was obtained from a human donor in good health (CMV status not recorded). Some clones in this sample may be carry-over from other donors' samples.

This clonotype was counted a few times. The CDR3 DNA reads as TGTGCCAGCGCGAAGGTCGCCAGCTCTGGAAACACCATATATTTT. Translating gives CASAKVASSGNTIYF. V and J are TRBV6-2 or TRBV6-3 and TRBJ1-3; no reliable D call. The V gene's germline CDR1 is MNHEY and CDR2 SVGEGT. This CDR3 has 15 amino acids. The ends were cut back, 8 bases at V and 0 bases at J, with 14 bases in the middle.

This clonotype was seen ten or more times. The chain links TRBV28 to TRBJ1-5; perhaps TRBD1 as D (5 bases). Germline V gives CDR1 MDHEN, CDR2 SYDVKM. The CDR3 extends over 13 amino acids. The V gene lost 5 bases and the J gene lost 3 bases, with 8 bases spanning the gap. The CDR3 loop reads CASSPGINQPQHF. The CDR3 DNA follows: TGTGCCAGCAGTCCAGGGATCAATCAGCCCCAGCATTTT.

The chain couples TRBV7-9 to TRBJ2-1; D gene unclear. Germline CDR1 and CDR2: SEHNR and FQNEAQ (reference sequence). Trimming took off 5 bases at V and 4 bases at J, with 15 bases between the two ends. The CDR3 consists of 15 residues. The CDR3 sequence is CASSADKNSYNEQFF. The CDR3 coding sequence is TGTGCCAGCAGCGCTGACAAAAATTCTTACAATGAGCAGTTCTTC.

V is TRBV29-1 and J is TRBJ2-3, with D possibly being TRBD1 (6 bases). Trimming took 3 bases from V and 6 from J, leaving 22 bases between them. The CDR3 is 16 residues long. Germline values: CDR1 SQVTM, CDR2 ANQGSEA. CDR3 coding DNA: TGCAGCGTTGATGGGTGGGACACCTCACGGCGGGATACGCAGTATTTT. Its translation: CSVDGWDTSRRDTQYF.

The chain has TRBV18 and TRBJ2-1; D is possibly TRBD1 (6 bases). CDR1 and CDR2 from the germline V gene are KGHSH and LQKENI. CDR3 length: 13 amino acids. Trimming shortened V by 5 bases and J by 5 bases, and 10 bases separated the two germline ends. As DNA, the CDR3 is TGTGCCAGCTCAGGACAGTTCAACAATGAGCAGTTCTTC. It yields the protein CASSGQFNNEQFF.

A few counts support this clonotype. The genes are TRBV19 and TRBJ1-5; no clear D gene. Between the trimmed V and J ends, which lost 10 bases and 0 bases, there was a span of 16 bases. The CDR3 has 15 residues. Per germline, CDR1 LNHDA and CDR2 SQIVND (reference sequence). This CDR3 is CATNTGAYSNQPQHF. CDR3 DNA: TGTGCCACTAACACGGGTGCCTATAGCAATCAGCCCCAGCATTTT.

A few counts support this clonotype. The chain carries TRBV7-9 and TRBJ1-5, with 9 bases lining up with TRBD1. With 5 bases clipped from V and 4 bases from J, the junction kept 9 bases outside the gene matches. Germline CDR1 and CDR2: SEHNR and FQNEAQ (reference sequence). The CDR3 has 16 amino acids. The CDR3 protein is CASSPDDRGRNQPQHF. As DNA, the CDR3 is TGTGCCAGCAGCCCGGACGACAGGGGGAGAAATCAGCCCCAGCATTTT.

This clonotype was detected only a few times. The chain has TRBV28 and TRBJ2-7, with D maybe TRBD1 (5 bases). CDR3 size: 15 residues. Per the germline V gene, CDR1 is MDHEN and CDR2 is SYDVKM. V was shortened by 4 bases and J by 0 bases, with 13 bases between the two germline ends. In DNA, the CDR3 is TGTGCCAGCAGTTCCCAGGCAGGGTCCTCCTACGAGCAGTACTTC. Translating gives CASSSQAGSSYEQYF. The full variable domain, in which reference TRBV28 and TRBJ2-7 provide the parts outside the CDR3, is DVKVTQSSRYLVKRTGEKVFLECVQDMDHENMFWYRQDPGLGLRLIYFSYDVKMKEKGDIPEGYSVSREKKERFSLILESASTNQTSMYLCASSSQAGSSYEQYFGPGTRLTVT.

The table lists this clonotype with many counts. V and J are TRBV4-1 and TRBJ1-6; TRBD1 might be the D (6 bases). The V gene lost 4 bases and the J gene lost 8 bases, with 21 bases spanning the gap. CDR3 length equals 17 residues. The germline CDR1 and CDR2 sequences are MGHRA and YSYEKL. The CDR3 DNA is TGCGCCAGCAGCCCAGATTTAGACAGGAAGCCTTATTCACCCCTCCACTTT. It is translated as CASSPDLDRKPYSPLHF.

The gene calls are TRBV28 and TRBJ2-7; weak D call: TRBD2 (6 bases). V was trimmed by 2 bases and J by 1 base, leaving 15 bases between them. The CDR3 consists of 16 residues. Germline CDR1 reads MDHEN; CDR2 reads SYDVKM. CDR3 sequence reads: CASSLRVGGLSYEQYF. The CDR3 DNA reads TGTGCCAGCAGTTTACGGGTCGGGGGTCTTTCCTACGAGCAGTACTTC.

This clonotype occurred many times. The chain links TRBV7-2 to TRBJ1-1, with 7 bases matching TRBD1. V lost 1 base and J lost 0; bases outside the gene matches: 8. The CDR3 length is 17 residues. Germline V CDR1 and CDR2: SGHTA, FQGNSA. Here the CDR3 reads CASSLEGQMPLNTEAFF. CDR3 DNA: TGTGCCAGCAGCTTAGAGGGACAGATGCCACTGAACACTGAAGCTTTCTTT.

The chain recombines TRBV4-3 with TRBJ2-7, with TRBD1 matching 8 bases. V was pared by 0 bases and J by 3 bases, with 7 bases of the junction left unmatched. Germline values: CDR1 LGHNA, CDR2 YSLEER. The CDR3 covers 16 residues. DNA for the CDR3: TGCGCCAGCAGCCAAGAGTACCGACAGGGGCACTACGAGCAGTACTTC. This encodes CASSQEYRQGHYEQYF.

In its sample, this clonotype was seen many times. This sequence joins TRBV7-2 and TRBJ2-3; D is perhaps TRBD1 (5 bases). Per the germline V gene, CDR1 is SGHTA and CDR2 is FQGNSA. The CDR3 consists of 16 residues. V was cut by 0 bases and J by 0 bases, with 10 bases left in between. The CDR3 region is CASSLAGHASTDTQYF. The CDR3 DNA sequence: TGTGCCAGCAGCTTAGCAGGACACGCTAGCACAGATACGCAGTATTTT.

The J gene is TRBJ1-5, the V gene TRBV28; 7 nucleotides agree with TRBD1. The CDR3 has 15 residues. V shed 5 bases and J 2 bases; nucleotides not matched to a gene: 6. CDR1 is MDHEN and CDR2 is SYDVKM in the germline V gene. The CDR3: CASSTSGGGNQPQHF. CDR3 DNA: TGTGCCAGCAGTACATCAGGGGGTGGCAATCAGCCCCAGCATTTT.

This clonotype has just a few counts. The gene calls are TRBV24-1 and TRBJ2-2, with no clear D. The germline gives CDR1 KGHDR, CDR2 SFDVKD. V was pared by 5 bases and J by 5 bases, with 5 bases between. The CDR3 totals 12 residues. CDR3 coding DNA: TGTGCCACCAGTGGGAGTACCGGGGAGCTGTTTTTT. Protein sequence: CATSGSTGELFF.

The chain joins TRBV11-2 to TRBJ1-6; D gene unclear. Germline values: CDR1 SGHAT, CDR2 FQNNGV. V lost 0 bases and J lost 12, with 21 bases in between. CDR3 length equals 17 residues. CDR3 in amino acids: CASSLELGGSVWRPLHF. Here the CDR3 DNA reads TGTGCCAGCAGCTTAGAGTTAGGCGGCAGCGTTTGGAGACCCCTCCACTTT.

As for this clonotype: A read error may produce the germline difference seen at one junction end. The rearrangement links TRBV7-6 to TRBJ1-5, with D perhaps TRBD1 (6 bases). Germline lookup yields CDR1 SGHVS and CDR2 FNYEAQ. This CDR3 spans 16 amino acids. The chain's CDR3 is CASSPLSGAGNRPQHF. The CDR3, as DNA: TGTGCCAGCAGCCCGTTGTCAGGGGCAGGCAATCGGCCCCAGCATTTT. Full variable domain (missing parts from reference TRBV7-6 and TRBJ1-5): GAGVSQSPRYKVTKRGQDVALRCDPISGHVSLYWYRQALGQGPEFLTYFNYEAQQDKSGLPNDRFSAERPEGSISTLTIQRTEQRDSAMYRCASSPLSGAGNRPQHFGDGTRLSIL.

This clonotype was detected many times. V is TRBV12-3 or TRBV12-4 and J is TRBJ2-1; 9 bases are shared with TRBD1. The J segment lost 3 bases and the V segment lost 10 bases, leaving 4 bases of the junction unmatched. The CDR3 length is 13 residues. The CDR3 spells CAIQGASYNEQFF. In DNA form, the CDR3 reads TGTGCCATACAGGGGGCAAGCTACAATGAGCAGTTCTTC.

The chain carries TRBV6-2 or TRBV6-3 and TRBJ2-4; D is possibly TRBD2 (6 bases). This CDR3 is built from 17 residues. Deletions cut 6 bases from V and 4 bases from J, with 22 bases between. Germline CDR1 MNHEY, CDR2 SVGEGT. The CDR3 is CASSQPQGTGSKNIQYF. DNA of the CDR3: TGTGCCAGCAGCCAACCTCAAGGGACTGGAAGTAAAAACATTCAGTACTTC.

The chain couples TRBV5-8 to TRBJ2-1; D is unclear. The CDR3 contains 14 residues. V was trimmed by 4 bases and J by 4 bases, leaving 12 bases between them. Germline V gives CDR1 SGHTS, CDR2 YDEGEE. The CDR3 sequence: CASSPWLGYNEQFF. The CDR3 DNA reads TGTGCCAGCAGCCCCTGGCTGGGTTACAATGAGCAGTTCTTC.

J is TRBJ1-2 and V is TRBV27; 7 nucleotides agree with TRBD1. Trimming took 8 bases from V and 8 from J; bases not matched to a gene: 14. This CDR3 is built from 14 residues. Germline CDR1 MNHEY, CDR2 SMNVEV (reference sequence). Here the CDR3 DNA reads TGTGCCAGCGGAAGGGACAGAAACCTATGGGGCTACACCTTC. This sequence encodes CASGRDRNLWGYTF.

The chain is built from TRBV20-1 and TRBJ2-1, with D perhaps TRBD2 (6 bases). The CDR3 is made up of 14 amino acids. Trimming pared 5 bases from V and 6 bases from J, leaving 17 bases between. Germline V gene data show CDR1 as DFQATT and CDR2 as SNEGSKA (reference sequence). The CDR3 DNA sequence: TGCAGTGCTTCTGAAGAGACTAGTTTCAATGAGCAGTTCTTC. This gives the protein CSASEETSFNEQFF.